The 30 T cell receptor beta chains given below trace back to one sample, sequenced in a study of OX40 agonist ivuxolimab in advanced cancers. The method was immunoSEQ multiplex PCR; TCRdb's version includes in-frame clones alone and lacks a portion of them. The table includes 56,000 or so clones, under 85% detected once. The material sequenced was CD4+ or CD8+ T cells sorted from blood, taken in a trial of the OX40 agonist ivuxolimab. The origin of the receptors is an adult with an advanced solid tumor such as melanoma, head and neck, liver or kidney cancer.

This clone was detected only a few times. This chain uses TRBV5-1 with TRBJ2-3; D not certain. CDR3 length: 13 residues. The ends were cut back, 4 bases at V and 0 bases at J, with 6 bases in the middle. The V gene's germline CDR1 is SGHRS and CDR2 YFSETQ. The CDR3 reads CASSGTSTDTQYF. CDR3 DNA: TGCGCCAGCAGCGGAACTAGCACAGATACGCAGTATTTT.

The chain combines TRBV4-2 with TRBJ2-1; 8 nucleotides line up with TRBD1. Germline CDR1 LGHNA, CDR2 YNFKEQ. The CDR3 is made up of 14 amino acids. V was pared by 1 base and J by 4 bases, with 0 bases of the junction left unmatched. The CDR3 region has the DNA TGTGCCAGCAGCCAAGGGACAGGGTACAATGAGCAGTTCTTC. It is translated as CASSQGTGYNEQFF.

This chain uses TRBV30 with TRBJ2-7; 8 bases line up with TRBD1. This CDR3 contains 14 residues. The germline CDR1 and CDR2 sequences are GTSNPN and SVGIG (reference sequence). Trimming at V came to 3 bases and at J to 3 bases, leaving 7 bases not matched to a gene. As DNA, the CDR3 is TGTGCCTGGAGCCTTCAGGGGGCGGTCTACGAGCAGTACTTC. Protein product: CAWSLQGAVYEQYF.

A remark on this clone: Since the CDR3 does not end with the conserved phenylalanine or tryptophan, this likely comes from a read error. V usage is TRBV7-9 and J usage is TRBJ1-2; possible D gene TRBD1, 5 bases. The germline V gene encodes CDR1 SEHNR and CDR2 FQNEAQ (reference sequence). Trimming removed 11 bases at V and 8 bases at J, with 24 bases between. This CDR3 is 14 amino acids long. CDR3 DNA: TGTGCCGGCAAACCTCACCCCAGGGCAAGCGGCTACACCCTC. It is translated as CAGKPHPRASGYTL.

This clone appeared once. The rearrangement uses TRBV2 and TRBJ1-1; 7 positions match TRBD1. After removal of 6 bases from V and 0 bases from J, the junction contained 10 bases not matched to a gene. This CDR3 region has 16 residues. Germline loops: CDR1 SNHLY, CDR2 FYNNEI. CDR3 bases: TGTGCCAGCAGCCAAGGACAGGCGGGAGTGAACACTGAAGCTTTCTTT. This sequence encodes CASSQGQAGVNTEAFF. Based on the CDR3 plus reference TRBV2 and TRBJ1-1, the full variable domain is EPEVTQTPSHQVTQMGQEVILRCVPISNHLYFYWYRQILGQKVEFLVSFYNNEISEKSEIFDDQFSVERPDGSNFTLKIRSTKLEDSAMYFCASSQGQAGVNTEAFFGQGTRLTVV.

This clone was seen a few times. J is TRBJ2-1 and V is TRBV19; D perhaps matches TRBD1 (5 bases). V lost 6 bases and J lost 8, with 17 bases in between. Germline V gene data show CDR1 as LNHDA and CDR2 as SQIVND (reference sequence). CDR3 length equals 14 residues. The CDR3 loop reads CASSHQGNRHEQFF. The CDR3 bases are TGTGCCAGTAGCCACCAGGGTAACAGACATGAGCAGTTCTTC.

This chain links TRBV11-1 with TRBJ2-1; a weak D match, TRBD1 (8 bases). Germline lookup yields CDR1 SGHAT and CDR2 FQDESV (reference sequence). Trimming took off 3 bases at V and 5 bases at J, with 14 bases between the two ends. CDR3 length: 15 residues. The DNA for the CDR3 is TGTGCCAGCAGCTTTGAACAGGGGGGGGACAATGAGCAGTTCTTC. Encoded protein: CASSFEQGGDNEQFF.

The V and J genes are TRBV6-5 and TRBJ2-7; a possible D gene is TRBD2 (5 bases). V lost 8 bases and J 0 bases, leaving 8 bases between the germline ends. The CDR3 has 12 residues. Germline V gives CDR1 MNHEY, CDR2 SVGAGI. CDR3 DNA: TGTGCCAGCGTCGGGAACTCCTACGAGCAGTACTTC. Translating gives CASVGNSYEQYF.

The gene calls are TRBV28 and TRBJ1-2; tentative D call: TRBD1 (5 bases). Germline assignment: CDR1 MDHEN and CDR2 SYDVKM. The CDR3 is 15 residues long. Trimming stripped 6 bases from V and 2 bases from J, with 16 bases between. CDR3 DNA sequence: TGTGCCAGCAGCCTATCCCCCCAGGGCAACTATGGCTACACCTTC. Translation: CASSLSPQGNYGYTF.

This chain connects TRBV28 to TRBJ2-7; TRBD2 matches at 7 bases. Unmatched junction bases numbered 5, after V lost 2 bases and J lost 1 base. The CDR3 covers 15 residues. CDR1 and CDR2 from the germline V gene are MDHEN and SYDVKM. The CDR3 sequence is CASSLGREGSYEQYF. The CDR3 DNA is TGTGCCAGCAGTTTAGGGAGGGAGGGTTCCTACGAGCAGTACTTC.

This clone was picked up one time. The chain couples TRBV7-8 to TRBJ2-3; D is possibly TRBD2 (6 bases). The CDR3 spans 15 residues. Trimming pared 4 bases from V and 4 bases from J, leaving 15 bases between. The germline V gene encodes CDR1 SGHVS and CDR2 FQNEAQ. CDR3 nucleotides: TGTGCCAGCAGCTCAGGTTGGGAGGCGCCAGATACGCAGTATTTT. This sequence encodes CASSSGWEAPDTQYF.

The V call is TRBV5-1, the J call TRBJ2-1; 8 positions agree with TRBD2. This CDR3 contains 21 residues. Germline V gene lookup returns CDR1 SGHRS and CDR2 YFSETQ. J gave up 9 bases and V 3 bases, and 29 bases lay outside the gene matches. DNA for the CDR3: TGCGCCAGCAGCTCACCCATCCACGTTCCAGCGGGAGTCGGGTTCTTCGGTGAGCAGTTCTTC. It translates to CASSSPIHVPAGVGFFGEQFF.

The chain carries TRBV14 and TRBJ1-1; a weak D match, TRBD1 (5 bases). V was shortened by 1 base and J by 6 bases, with 12 bases between the two germline ends. Germline CDR1 reads SGHDN; CDR2 reads FVKESK. This CDR3 is 14 amino acids long. CDR3 nucleotides: TGTGCCAGCAGCCAAGGGACCCTGGGGGCTGAAGCTTTCTTT. Its protein is CASSQGTLGAEAFF.

This clone was observed a few times. CDR3 region: CASSLLRRETQYF. For the CDR3, the DNA is TGTGCCAGCAGCTTGTTGCGTCGGGAGACCCAGTACTTC. The rearrangement joins TRBV5-6 to TRBJ2-5; D gene unclear. Germline values: CDR1 SGHDT, CDR2 YYEEEE. The CDR3 is 13 amino acids. Trimming shortened V by 1 base and J by 5 bases, and 9 bases separated the two germline ends.

This chain connects TRBV27 to TRBJ2-1; 7 nucleotides agree with TRBD2. This CDR3 has 15 residues. The germline V gene encodes CDR1 MNHEY and CDR2 SMNVEV (reference sequence). Trimming removed 7 bases from V and 5 bases from J; junction bases left unmatched: 11. The CDR3 nucleotides are TGTGCCAGCACCGACCCGGTAGCGGGCAACAATGAGCAGTTCTTC. Translated, it gives CASTDPVAGNNEQFF.

This clone has only a few counts. This chain's CDR3 is CASSSGLAGGRISYNEQFF. The CDR3 nucleotides read TGTGCCAGCAGTTCGGGACTAGCGGGAGGTAGGATCTCCTACAATGAGCAGTTCTTC. The gene calls are TRBV27 and TRBJ2-1, with 15 nucleotides matching TRBD2. Losses at the gene ends were 4 bases for V and 0 bases for J; bases not matched to a gene: 7. Germline V gene lookup returns CDR1 MNHEY and CDR2 SMNVEV (reference sequence). This CDR3 has 19 residues.

The chain combines TRBV5-6 with TRBJ2-5, with a possible D match to TRBD1 (5 bases). Germline loops: CDR1 SGHDT, CDR2 YYEEEE. V lost 4 bases and J 4 bases, leaving 8 bases between the germline ends. The CDR3 is 12 amino acids. In DNA form, the CDR3 reads TGTGCCAGCAGCGTAAGGGGAGAGACCCAGTACTTC. It translates to CASSVRGETQYF.

The rearrangement joins TRBV7-9 to TRBJ2-1; D might be TRBD1 (5 bases). The ends were cut back, 5 bases at V and 9 bases at J, with 11 bases in the middle. Germline values: CDR1 SEHNR, CDR2 FQNEAQ (reference sequence). The CDR3 is 12 amino acids. CDR3 loop: CASSGTRAEQFF. CDR3 nucleotides: TGTGCCAGCAGCGGAACCAGGGCTGAGCAGTTCTTC.

The rearrangement uses TRBV5-8 and TRBJ2-7; D gene uncertain. The CDR3 totals 11 residues. The germline CDR1 and CDR2 sequences are SGHTS and YDEGEE. V lost 7 bases and J lost 4, with 9 bases in between. Here the CDR3 DNA reads TGTGCCAGCGCCGCGCGGTACGAGCAGTACTTC. As protein: CASAARYEQYF.

This clone was seen a handful of times. V is TRBV28 and J is TRBJ1-5; perhaps TRBD1 as D (5 bases). The CDR3 totals 12 residues. The germline V gene encodes CDR1 MDHEN and CDR2 SYDVKM. The V gene lost 8 bases and the J gene lost 7 bases, with 12 bases spanning the gap. The CDR3 region has the DNA TGTGCCAGCGCATTGGGGGGGCAGCCCCAGCATTTT. Protein: CASALGGQPQHF.

This sequence joins TRBV28 and TRBJ2-7; tentatively, D is TRBD1 (6 bases). The CDR3 loop spans 12 amino acids. The germline CDR1 and CDR2 sequences are MDHEN and SYDVKM. With 2 bases removed from V and 6 bases from J, the gap between germline ends came to 8 bases. In DNA form, the CDR3 reads TGTGCCAGCAGTTTAATAGGGGGCGAGCAGTACTTC. Amino acid sequence: CASSLIGGEQYF.

This clone occurred once. The genes are TRBV28 and TRBJ2-7; 10 bases are shared with TRBD2. CDR1 and CDR2 (germline): MDHEN, SYDVKM. The CDR3 length is 14 residues. Trimming at V came to 7 bases and at J to 0 bases, leaving 3 bases not matched to a gene. CDR3 sequence reads: CASTIAGGSYEQYF. The CDR3 nucleotides are TGTGCCAGCACTATAGCGGGGGGCTCCTACGAGCAGTACTTC. The full variable domain, rest sourced from reference TRBV28 and TRBJ2-7, is DVKVTQSSRYLVKRTGEKVFLECVQDMDHENMFWYRQDPGLGLRLIYFSYDVKMKEKGDIPEGYSVSREKKERFSLILESASTNQTSMYLCASTIAGGSYEQYFGPGTRLTVT.

The rearrangement joins TRBV2 to TRBJ2-7, with 13 bases matching TRBD2. Germline values: CDR1 SNHLY, CDR2 FYNNEI. V lost 6 bases, J lost 7 bases, and 9 bases stayed unmatched. This CDR3 region has 15 residues. CDR3: CASSQLAGGPGEQYF. The CDR3 DNA is TGTGCCAGCAGCCAACTAGCGGGAGGGCCGGGGGAGCAGTACTTC.

The chain links TRBV15 to TRBJ2-7; D gene ambiguous. Trimming removed 0 bases from V and 6 bases from J, with 9 bases in between. CDR1 and CDR2 (germline): LNHNV, YYDKDF (reference sequence). The CDR3 runs to 13 residues. Here the CDR3 DNA reads TGTGCCACCAGCAGAGATCTGGTGGGCGAGCAGTACTTC. Protein: CATSRDLVGEQYF.

This clone was picked up one time. This rearrangement joins TRBV11-3 to TRBJ2-2; D is perhaps TRBD2 (6 bases). This CDR3 region has 17 residues. From germline, CDR1 is SGHNT and CDR2 YENEEA. Trimming stripped 1 base from V and 0 bases from J, with 12 bases between. The DNA of the CDR3 is TGTGCCAGCAGCTTAGGTGGAGGGACCGCGAACACCGGGGAGCTGTTTTTT. Its protein product is CASSLGGGTANTGELFF.

This clone was found once. CDR3 in DNA: TGTGCCAGCAGCCTATCGACAGGAGGTGAGCAGTTCTTC. Its protein is CASSLSTGGEQFF. The chain couples TRBV14 to TRBJ2-1; tentative D call: TRBD1 (6 bases). Trimming left V 4 bases short and J 9 bases short, with 13 bases between. The CDR3 is 13 amino acids. Germline CDR1 and CDR2: SGHDN and FVKESK.

The chain is built from TRBV5-1 and TRBJ1-4, with D possibly matching TRBD1 (6 bases). This CDR3 spans 13 amino acids. The V end was cut by 4 bases, the J end by 5 bases, with 9 bases between. Germline-derived CDR1 and CDR2 are SGHRS and YFSETQ. Here the CDR3 reads CASSEQGNEKLFF. In DNA form, the CDR3 reads TGCGCCAGCAGCGAACAGGGCAATGAAAAACTGTTTTTT.

The chain recombines TRBV14 with TRBJ2-5; D unresolved. Trimming pared 1 base from V and 3 bases from J, leaving 9 bases between. Germline V gene lookup returns CDR1 SGHDN and CDR2 FVKESK. The CDR3 has 14 residues. The CDR3 protein is CASSQVGWEETQYF. The CDR3 DNA reads as TGTGCCAGCAGCCAAGTTGGATGGGAAGAGACCCAGTACTTC. Complete variable domain (other parts from reference TRBV14 and TRBJ2-5): EAGVTQFPSHSVIEKGQTVTLRCDPISGHDNLYWYRRVMGKEIKFLLHFVKESKQDESGMPNNRFLAERTGGTYSTLKVQPAELEDSGVYFCASSQVGWEETQYFGPGTRLLVL.

With regard to this clone: The germline gene is not matched at one end of the junction; a read error may be the cause. Other DNA sequences of this sample code for an identical CDR3. The chain uses TRBV28 and TRBJ2-2; possible D gene TRBD1, 6 bases. From germline, CDR1 is MDHEN and CDR2 SYDVKM. CDR3 size: 14 residues. The chain's CDR3 is CASTSGQNTGELFF. The CDR3 DNA reads TGCGCCAGCACCTCGGGACAGAACACCGGGGAGCTGTTTTTT.

V is TRBV7-9 and J is TRBJ2-7, with no clear D. The CDR3 has 13 residues. Per the germline V gene, CDR1 is SEHNR and CDR2 is FQNEAQ (reference sequence). V was shortened by 5 bases and J by 3 bases, with 11 bases between the two germline ends. CDR3 coding DNA: TGTGCCAGCAGCAGAGCAGAGTTCTACGAGCAGTACTTC. Encoded protein: CASSRAEFYEQYF.